This T cell receptor (beta chain) was observed in a study of shared clonotypes between healthy human individuals. Regarding the study as a whole: Sampling was confined to blood; repertoires within tissues likely differ. A handful of donors had roughly 5.2% of their naive CD4 clonotypes in common.

Genomic DNA of each subset was evenly split across several immunoSEQ plates. Libraries were prepared by immunoSEQ multiplex PCR; TCRdb keeps only in-frame clonotypes and omits some of them. The sample records about 2.4 million clones, approximately 93% being singletons. The CDR3 spans 15 residues. The V end was cut by 0 bases, the J end by 2 bases, with 8 bases between. Germline assignment: CDR1 SGHRS and CDR2 YFSETQ. About this clone: The antigen is unknown.

The specimen sequenced was naive CD4+ T cells from PBMCs. Subset in this sample: CD45RA+ positively selected. This TCR derives from a man aged 18 to 30 in good health. Some clones in this sample may be carry-over from other donors' samples. The V and J genes are TRBV5-1 and TRBJ2-2; D gene unclear. DNA of the CDR3: TGCGCCAGCAGCTTGGAAGACTTCAACACCGGGGAGCTGTTTTTT. It codes for CASSLEDFNTGELFF.